The rows below give T cell receptor beta chains drawn from one sample of a study of blood T cell repertoires in COVID-19. Generated by immunoSEQ multiplex PCR, the TCRdb table keeps only in-frame clones and is missing some. The sample consists of approximately 300,000 clones, about four fifths of them appearing once. Sequenced sample: peripheral blood. The receptors shown here come from a person aged 65-85 years with COVID-19, enrolled during active disease. The CDR3 runs from the conserved cysteine through the conserved F or W. The D gene is left open where the match is weak.

d_call	v_call	cdr3_aa
TRBD1	TRBV12-3/TRBV12-4	CASSYRGTGELFF
NA	TRBV5-1	CASSLVRSTESEQYF
TRBD1	TRBV5-1	CASSHGNRGSPLHF
NA	TRBV7-2	CASSPVRAGDTIYF
TRBD1	TRBV2	CASKLDRGNQPQHF
TRBD1	TRBV27	CASSLDRLSGQGGDSPLHF
TRBD1	TRBV11-2	CASSAQGYEQYF
NA	TRBV19	CASSQSRQETQYF
TRBD2	TRBV28	CASRSRAGGSYF
TRBD1	TRBV28	CASSVGGQGNQPQHF
NA	TRBV27	CASSLFRKKLATYNEQFF
TRBD2	TRBV19	CATRTSGTNTGELFF
NA	TRBV7-8	CASSLANREYEQYF
TRBD2	TRBV7-2	CASSLESSGQQYF
TRBD2	TRBV29-1	CSVTQTSGGTGELFF
NA	TRBV3-1/TRBV3-2	CASSPARGEQYF
NA	TRBV14	CASSQGLLTEAFF
TRBD1	TRBV6-5	CASRRGQGQEQFF
TRBD1	TRBV29-1	CSVYRQGINTEAFF
NA	TRBV6-5	CASSRGVANYGYTF
NA	TRBV18	CASSPSSAGSNQPQHF
TRBD2	TRBV3-1/TRBV3-2	CASSRSSGGAGANEQFF
TRBD1	TRBV7-2	CASSPKTGAGGEKLFF
TRBD2	TRBV5-1	CASSVGGAYSGANVLTF
NA	TRBV28	CASSPGRGVRFF
NA	TRBV19	CASSIKAGKKEQYF
TRBD2	TRBV3-1/TRBV3-2	CASSHDGLAGGRTGELFF
NA	TRBV4-1	CASSRISGVAYTEAFF
NA	TRBV5-1	CASSLDGGNQPQHF
NA	TRBV6-2/TRBV6-3	CASSYSALRNSPLHF
TRBD1	TRBV19	CASSIEGAANYGYTF
NA	TRBV12-3/TRBV12-4	CASSLGGGYGYTF
TRBD1	TRBV7-8	CASSAAGGLNTIYF
TRBD2	TRBV11-3	CASSLGLAGVNEQFF
NA	TRBV19	CASSEAETQYF
TRBD2	TRBV24-1	CATSDGGTSGLPKGEQFF
TRBD2	TRBV9	CASSEGRTSGYNEQFF
TRBD2	TRBV5-1	CASSLLLAGGLSYEQYF
NA	TRBV18	CASSPQTNTEAFF
TRBD1	TRBV28	CASSPTGTDSNQPQHF
NA	TRBV30	CAWSGRSLNEKLFF